This T cell receptor (beta chain) came from a study of shared clonotypes between healthy human individuals (dated by TCRdb to about 2020). Broadly, across the study: The cohort included a few men and a couple of women between 18 and 49 years of age. For each donor, three plates each were used for CD4 naive and CD4 memory, two plates were used for CD8 naive, and one plate was used for CD8 memory. The study deeply sequenced blood TCR repertoires of five healthy adults to estimate repertoire size and the extent of clonotype sharing between individuals. To increase sequencing depth and limit assay-specific biases, different laboratories used diverse techniques to prepare libraries and sequence TCR repertoires. Per donor, leukapheresis produced somewhere between about 0.94 and 10 billion PBMCs.

Healthy HIV-negative adults with no recently reported acute infections or vaccinations were included as donors. All donors were Caucasian adults living in Nashville, Tennessee, USA. Magnetic negative selection was used to enrich CD4+ T cells, after which naive cells were positively selected on CD45RA and the negative fraction became the memory subset. Blood was collected by leukapheresis, and PBMCs were isolated by Ficoll-Histopaque density gradient centrifugation and then cryopreserved in liquid nitrogen vapor phase. Purity and quantity of every magnetically sorted T cell population were checked by analytical flow cytometry. Genomic DNA was isolated from every sorted fraction and measured by UV absorbance on a Nanodrop 2000c. On this clone itself: The antigen this receptor binds is unknown. Base quality data are lacking; no much larger clone is found one base away. The same CDR3 can be traced to other DNA sequences in this sample.

Study-wide findings and limitations: The genetic and exposure-history diversity represented was limited by the small number of donors. Higher generation probabilities were observed for clonotypes shared by all four sorted-subset donors than for non-shared clonotypes. Pairwise subsampling led to the expectation that sequencing depth would affect the degree of clonotype sharing among donors. Estimated clonotype richness was generally larger for naive than for memory subsets. Sampling was limited to blood, and TCR repertoires in tissue likely differ from TCR repertoires in blood. About 5% of naive CD4, around 4% of naive CD8, 2.3% of memory CD4, and approximately 0.4% of memory CD8 clonotypes were shared across several donors. Incomplete sequencing was indicated by rarefaction of sorted-subset datasets, despite the large sequencing depth.

TCR CDR3 regions were amplified from genomic DNA by multiplex PCR using the deep immunoSEQ assay. Extracted genomic DNA from each cell subset was distributed evenly across all wells of several immunoSEQ 96-well plates, and each plate was treated as a replicate. Each replicate PCR for sorted subsets received around 200 ng genomic DNA, equal to roughly 29,000 T cell genomes. Purified libraries were quantified with a Qubit 3.0 fluorometer, sized on a Bioanalyzer 2100, and re-quantified with the KAPA Library Quantification kit. Every immunoSEQ 96-well plate was sequenced on a separate single-read 150-cycle Illumina NextSeq 550 flow cell. Per the authors' processing: Because the immunoSEQ output held only junctional sequences and lacked quality scores, the filtering could not match the filtering applied to full-length reads. To assign V/J genes and CDR3, sequences were annotated against IMGT germline references using PyIR, a Python wrapper for IgBLAST v1.9. Reads were removed for weak V/J assignments (E-value above 1e-6), missing CDR3, stop codons, out-of-frame junctions, or ambiguous translated residues. V3J clonotypes were defined as sequences sharing an identical inferred V gene, J gene, and CDR3 amino acid sequence. To compute the percentage overlap between repertoires, the number of shared unique clonotypes was divided by the size of the smaller repertoire. Richness of each repertoire was evaluated using RTK rarefaction, the Chao1 estimator, and Recon v2.1 estimates of unobserved clonotypes. Generation probabilities were computed with OLGA for all TCRbeta clonotypes obtained by the gDNA method from a few donors. The clones in this table, taken by TCRdb from immuneACCESS, are in-frame only. Not every clone is retained; where verified, under half of the shortfall comes from an unresolved V gene, and the cause of the rest is unknown. Clone size and the V and J calls come from that table; the DNA yielded D and trimming. The sample table holds approximately 2.4 million clones, of which around 95% were seen once. The top ten clones comprise roughly 0.13% of the sample.

Trimming removed 0 bases from V and 2 bases from J, leaving 4 bases between the germline ends. From its cysteine to its phenylalanine, the CDR3 spans 13 amino acids. The kept DNA is CDR3 alone, 39 bases in frame from the first base. CDR1 SGHRS and CDR2 YFSETQ were looked up in the germline V gene. The origin of this receptor is a young man in good health. The chain joins TRBV5-1 to TRBJ2-3, with the D gene too uncertain to name. Sequencing was done on a sample of naive CD4+ T cells sorted from blood. In the paper's terms, the cell subset or site label means: CD45RA+ positively selected. The DNA sequence reads TGCGCCAGCAGCTTGGGTTTCACAGATACGCAGTATTTT. Its translation is CASSLGFTDTQYF.